Included here is one T cell receptor beta chain sequence, with context. The CDR3 loop spans 14 amino acids. Trimming took 5 bases from V and 6 from J; bases not matched to a gene: 4. Germline CDR1 reads KGHSH; CDR2 reads LQKENI. Original handling: Reference gene primer amplification gave estimated nucleated cell counts. Data came from immunoSEQ multiplex PCR; TCRdb stores just in-frame clones and leaves some out. V and J calls and clone size are copied from that table; D and trimming were computed from the DNA. This sample has fewer than 70,000 clones, with about 78% found just once. These data come from a study of blood T cell repertoires in COVID-19. Study-wide background: The samples span acute and convalescent COVID-19 from the United States, Italy and Spain. PBMCs, B-cell-depleted T cells, or T cells provided the cDNA or gDNA that made up the material.

The clonotype comes from a human donor in a cohort sampled during active COVID-19. The specimen sequenced was peripheral blood. The chain joins TRBV18 to TRBJ1-6; 7 bases are a match to TRBD1. CDR3 protein: CASSGTDGNSPLHF. The CDR3 DNA sequence: TGTGCCAGCTCAGGGACAGACGGTAATTCACCCCTCCACTTT.